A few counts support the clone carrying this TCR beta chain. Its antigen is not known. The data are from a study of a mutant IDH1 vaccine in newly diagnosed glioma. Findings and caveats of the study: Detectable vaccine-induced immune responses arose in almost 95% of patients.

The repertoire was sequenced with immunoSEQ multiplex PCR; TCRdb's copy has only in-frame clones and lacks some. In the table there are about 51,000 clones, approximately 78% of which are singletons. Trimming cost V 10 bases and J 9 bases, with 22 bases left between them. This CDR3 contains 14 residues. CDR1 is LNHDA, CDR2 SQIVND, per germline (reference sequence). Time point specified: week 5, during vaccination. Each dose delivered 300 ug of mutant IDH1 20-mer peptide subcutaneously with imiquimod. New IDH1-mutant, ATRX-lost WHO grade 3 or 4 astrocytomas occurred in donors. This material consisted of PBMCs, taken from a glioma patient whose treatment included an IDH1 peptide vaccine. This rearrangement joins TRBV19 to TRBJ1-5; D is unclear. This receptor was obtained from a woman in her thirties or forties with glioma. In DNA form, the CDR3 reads TGTGCCACCACAAGTATTTACGCAGGTGGGCCCCAGCATTTT. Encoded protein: CATTSIYAGGPQHF.